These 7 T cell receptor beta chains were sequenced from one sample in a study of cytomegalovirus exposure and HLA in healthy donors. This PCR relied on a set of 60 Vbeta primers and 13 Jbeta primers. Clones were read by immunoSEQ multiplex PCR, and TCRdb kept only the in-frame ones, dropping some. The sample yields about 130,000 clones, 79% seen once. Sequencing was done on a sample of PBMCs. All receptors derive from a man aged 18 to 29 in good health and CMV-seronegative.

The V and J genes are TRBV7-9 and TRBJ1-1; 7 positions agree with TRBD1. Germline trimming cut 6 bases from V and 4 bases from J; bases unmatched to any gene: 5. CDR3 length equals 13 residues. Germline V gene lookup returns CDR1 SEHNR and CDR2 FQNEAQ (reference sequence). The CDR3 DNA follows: TGTGCCAGCAGTCCCGGGACAGTCACTGAAGCTTTCTTT. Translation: CASSPGTVTEAFF.

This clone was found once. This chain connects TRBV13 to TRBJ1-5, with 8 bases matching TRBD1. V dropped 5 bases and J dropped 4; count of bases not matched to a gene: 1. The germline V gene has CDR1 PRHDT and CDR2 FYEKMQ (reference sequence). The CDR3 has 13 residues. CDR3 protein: CASSRQGNQPQHF. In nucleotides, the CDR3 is TGTGCCAGCAGCAGACAGGGGAATCAGCCCCAGCATTTT.

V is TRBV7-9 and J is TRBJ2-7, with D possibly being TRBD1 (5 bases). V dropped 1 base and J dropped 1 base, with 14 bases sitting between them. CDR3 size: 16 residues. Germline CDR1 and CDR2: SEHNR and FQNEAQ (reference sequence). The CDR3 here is CASSLGPQVSSYEQYF. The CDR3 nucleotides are TGTGCCAGCAGCTTAGGTCCACAGGTGTCATCCTACGAGCAGTACTTC.

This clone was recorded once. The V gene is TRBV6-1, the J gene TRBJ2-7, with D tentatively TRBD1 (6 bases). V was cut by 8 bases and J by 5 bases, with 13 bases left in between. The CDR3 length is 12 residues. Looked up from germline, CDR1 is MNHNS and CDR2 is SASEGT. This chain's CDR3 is CASAQGSNEQYF. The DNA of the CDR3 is TGTGCCAGCGCACAGGGTTCCAACGAGCAGTACTTC.

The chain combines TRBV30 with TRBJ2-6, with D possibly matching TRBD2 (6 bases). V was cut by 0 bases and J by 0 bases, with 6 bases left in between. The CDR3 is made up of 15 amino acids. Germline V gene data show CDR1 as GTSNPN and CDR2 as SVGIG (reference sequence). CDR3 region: CAWSVGGSGANVLTF. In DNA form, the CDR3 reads TGTGCCTGGAGTGTGGGGGGCTCTGGGGCCAACGTCCTGACTTTC.

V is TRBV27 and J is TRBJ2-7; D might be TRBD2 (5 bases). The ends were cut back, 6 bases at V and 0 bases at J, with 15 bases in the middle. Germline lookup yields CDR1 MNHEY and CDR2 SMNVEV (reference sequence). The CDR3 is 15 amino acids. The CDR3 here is CASSSRIRGSYEQYF. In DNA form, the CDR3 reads TGTGCCAGCAGCTCCCGAATTCGGGGCTCCTACGAGCAGTACTTC.

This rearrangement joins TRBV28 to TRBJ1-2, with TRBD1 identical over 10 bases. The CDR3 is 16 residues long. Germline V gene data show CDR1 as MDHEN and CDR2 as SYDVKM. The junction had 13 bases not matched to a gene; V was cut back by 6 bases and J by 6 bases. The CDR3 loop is CASRTQTGGQGNGYTF. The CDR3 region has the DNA TGTGCCAGCAGAACACAAACTGGGGGACAGGGGAATGGCTACACCTTC.